The following is a T cell receptor (beta chain) sequence with its context. Trimming removed 5 bases from V and 4 bases from J, with 14 bases in between. CDR1 is LNHDA and CDR2 is SQIVND in the germline V gene (reference sequence). The CDR3 contains 14 residues. The protocol was immunoSEQ multiplex PCR, while the TCRdb copy is restricted to in-frame clones and leaves out a portion. The sample has 90,000 to 150,000 clones; around 89% are singletons. This record belongs to a study of control samples from healthy donors and cancer patients. V gene TRBV19 combines with J gene TRBJ1-2; D possibly corresponds to TRBD1 (6 bases). The sample comprised blood. The TCR comes from a man in his forties or fifties in good health. The CDR3 nucleotides read TGTGCCAGTAGTTCAGATAGGGGGTCCTATGGCTACACCTTC. Translation gives CASSSDRGSYGYTF.